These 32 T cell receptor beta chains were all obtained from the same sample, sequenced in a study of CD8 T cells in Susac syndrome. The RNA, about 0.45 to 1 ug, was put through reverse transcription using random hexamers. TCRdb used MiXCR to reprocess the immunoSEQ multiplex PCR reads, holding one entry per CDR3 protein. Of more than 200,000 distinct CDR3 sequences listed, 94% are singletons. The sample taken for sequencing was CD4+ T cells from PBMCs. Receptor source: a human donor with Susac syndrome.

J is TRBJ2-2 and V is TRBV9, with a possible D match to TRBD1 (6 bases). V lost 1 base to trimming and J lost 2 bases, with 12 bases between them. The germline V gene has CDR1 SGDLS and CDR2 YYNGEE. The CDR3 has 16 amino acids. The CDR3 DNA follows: TGTGCCAGCAGCGTAAGAGCAGGGGAAAACACCGGGGAGCTGTTTTTT. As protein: CASSVRAGENTGELFF.

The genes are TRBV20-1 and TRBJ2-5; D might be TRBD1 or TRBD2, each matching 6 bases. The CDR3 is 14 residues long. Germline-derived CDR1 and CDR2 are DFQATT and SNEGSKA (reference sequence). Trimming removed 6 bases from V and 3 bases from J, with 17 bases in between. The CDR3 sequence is CSAQRGPGEETQYF. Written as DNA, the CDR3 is TGCAGTGCCCAACGGGGGCCGGGGGAAGAGACCCAGTACTTC.

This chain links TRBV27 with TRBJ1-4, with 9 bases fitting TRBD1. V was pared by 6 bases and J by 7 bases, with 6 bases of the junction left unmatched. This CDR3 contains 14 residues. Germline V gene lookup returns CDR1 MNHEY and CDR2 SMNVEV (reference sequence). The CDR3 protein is CASSRPGQGEKLFF. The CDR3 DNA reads TGTGCCAGCAGCCGACCGGGACAGGGTGAAAAACTGTTTTTT.

The CDR3 DNA sequence: TGCAGTGCTAGAACCCCCGGACAACAGCAAGAGACCCAGTACTTC. Amino acid sequence: CSARTPGQQQETQYF. The gene calls are TRBV20-1 and TRBJ2-5; weak D call: TRBD1 (5 bases). This CDR3 has 15 amino acids. Looked up from germline, CDR1 is DFQATT and CDR2 is SNEGSKA (reference sequence). Between the trimmed V and J ends, which lost 2 bases and 2 bases, there was a span of 15 bases.

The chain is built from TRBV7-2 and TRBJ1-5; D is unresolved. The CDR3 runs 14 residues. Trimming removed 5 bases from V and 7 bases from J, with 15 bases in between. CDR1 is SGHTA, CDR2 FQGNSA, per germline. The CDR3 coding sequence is TGTGCCAGCAGCCTCGTGGGGTCGGGGCAGCCCCAGCATTTT. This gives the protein CASSLVGSGQPQHF.

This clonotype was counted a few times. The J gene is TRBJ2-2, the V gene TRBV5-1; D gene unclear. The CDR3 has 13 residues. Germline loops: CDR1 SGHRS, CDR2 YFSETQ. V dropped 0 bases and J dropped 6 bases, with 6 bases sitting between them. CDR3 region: CASSLDGAGELFF. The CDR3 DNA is TGCGCCAGCAGCTTGGATGGGGCCGGGGAGCTGTTTTTT.

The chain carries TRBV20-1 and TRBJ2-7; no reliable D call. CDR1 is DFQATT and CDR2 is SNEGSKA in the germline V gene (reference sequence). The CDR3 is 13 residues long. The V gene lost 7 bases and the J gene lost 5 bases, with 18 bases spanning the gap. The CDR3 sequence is CSGLNPSSDEQYF. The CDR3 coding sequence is TGCAGTGGTCTAAACCCCTCAAGCGACGAGCAGTACTTC.

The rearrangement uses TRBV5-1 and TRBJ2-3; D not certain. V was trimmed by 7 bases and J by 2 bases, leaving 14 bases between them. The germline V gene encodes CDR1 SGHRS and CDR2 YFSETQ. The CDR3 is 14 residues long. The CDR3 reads CASQKEAFTDTQYF. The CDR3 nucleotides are TGCGCCAGCCAAAAGGAAGCTTTCACAGATACGCAGTATTTT.

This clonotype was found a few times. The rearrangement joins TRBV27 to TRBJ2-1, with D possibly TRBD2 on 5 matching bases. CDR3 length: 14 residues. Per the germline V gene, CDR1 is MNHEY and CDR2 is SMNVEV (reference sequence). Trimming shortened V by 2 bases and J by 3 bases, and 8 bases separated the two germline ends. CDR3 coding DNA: TGTGCCAGCAGTTTAAGCGGAGGCTACAATGAGCAGTTCTTC. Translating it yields CASSLSGGYNEQFF.

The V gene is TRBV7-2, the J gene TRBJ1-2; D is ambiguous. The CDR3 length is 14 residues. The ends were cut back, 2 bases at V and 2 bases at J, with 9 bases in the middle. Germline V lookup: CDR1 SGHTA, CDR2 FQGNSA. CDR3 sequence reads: CASSLTSGNYGYTF. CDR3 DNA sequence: TGTGCCAGCAGCTTAACCTCGGGCAACTATGGCTACACCTTC. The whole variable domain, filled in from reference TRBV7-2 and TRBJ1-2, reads GAGVSQSPSNKVTEKGKDVELRCDPISGHTALYWYRQSLGQGLEFLIYFQGNSAPDKSGLPSDRFSAERTGGSVSTLTIQRTQQEDSAVYLCASSLTSGNYGYTFGSGTRLTVV.

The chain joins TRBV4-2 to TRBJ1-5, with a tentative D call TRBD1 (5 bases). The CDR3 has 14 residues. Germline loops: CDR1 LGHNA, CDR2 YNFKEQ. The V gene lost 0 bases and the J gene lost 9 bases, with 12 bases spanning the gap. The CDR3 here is CASSQDGALGPQHF. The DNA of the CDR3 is TGTGCCAGCAGCCAAGACGGGGCCCTAGGGCCCCAGCATTTT.

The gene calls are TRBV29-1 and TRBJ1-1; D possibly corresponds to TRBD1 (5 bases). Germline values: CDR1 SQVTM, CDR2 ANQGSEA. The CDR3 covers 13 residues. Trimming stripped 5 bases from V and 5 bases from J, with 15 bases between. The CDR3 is CSVRPSGGTEAFF. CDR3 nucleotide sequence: TGCAGCGTTCGCCCGTCCGGGGGAACTGAAGCTTTCTTT.

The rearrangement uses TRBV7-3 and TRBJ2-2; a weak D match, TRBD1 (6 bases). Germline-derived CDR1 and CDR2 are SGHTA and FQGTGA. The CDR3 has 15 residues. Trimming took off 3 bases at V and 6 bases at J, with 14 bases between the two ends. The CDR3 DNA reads TGTGCCAGCAGCTTGTCATTACAGGGAGCCGGGGAGCTGTTTTTT. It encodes CASSLSLQGAGELFF.

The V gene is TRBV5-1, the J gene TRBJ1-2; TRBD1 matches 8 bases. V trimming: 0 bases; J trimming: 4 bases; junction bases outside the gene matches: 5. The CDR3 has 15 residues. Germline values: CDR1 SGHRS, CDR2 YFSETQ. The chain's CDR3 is CASSLGGQGPYGYTF. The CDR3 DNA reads TGCGCCAGCAGCTTGGGCGGACAGGGACCCTATGGCTACACCTTC.

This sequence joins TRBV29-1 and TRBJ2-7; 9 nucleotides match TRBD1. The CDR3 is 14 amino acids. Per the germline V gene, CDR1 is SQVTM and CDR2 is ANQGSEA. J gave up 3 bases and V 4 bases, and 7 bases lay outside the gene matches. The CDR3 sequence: CSVGTGGEVYEQYF. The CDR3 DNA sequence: TGCAGCGTTGGAACAGGGGGCGAAGTCTACGAGCAGTACTTC.

CDR3 in amino acids: CASSRETGSNYGYTF. CDR3 sequence (DNA): TGTGCCAGCAGCCGAGAAACAGGGTCCAACTATGGCTACACCTTC. J is TRBJ1-2 and V is TRBV3-1; D is possibly TRBD1 (6 bases). The germline CDR1 and CDR2 sequences are LGHDT and YNNKEL (reference sequence). The CDR3 is made up of 15 amino acids. V was clipped by 4 bases and J by 2 bases, with 14 bases between them.

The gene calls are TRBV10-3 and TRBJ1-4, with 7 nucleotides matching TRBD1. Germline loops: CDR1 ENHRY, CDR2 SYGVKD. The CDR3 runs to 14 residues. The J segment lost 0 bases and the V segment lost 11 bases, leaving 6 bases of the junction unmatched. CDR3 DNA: TGTGCCGCTAGAGGGACAGCAACTAATGAAAAACTGTTTTTT. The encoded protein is CAARGTATNEKLFF.

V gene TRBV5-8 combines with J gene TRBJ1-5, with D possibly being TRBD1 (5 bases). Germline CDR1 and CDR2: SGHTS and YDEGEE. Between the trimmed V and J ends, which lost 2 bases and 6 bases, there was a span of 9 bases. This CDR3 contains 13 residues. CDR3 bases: TGTGCCAGCAGCTTCACCCAGGGTCAGCCCCAGCATTTT. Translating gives CASSFTQGQPQHF.

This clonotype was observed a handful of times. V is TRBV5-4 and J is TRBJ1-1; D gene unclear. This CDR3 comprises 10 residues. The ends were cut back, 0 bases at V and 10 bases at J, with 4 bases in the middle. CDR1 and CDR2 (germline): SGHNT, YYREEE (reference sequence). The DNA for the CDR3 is TGTGCCAGCAGCTTGGATAGAGCTTTCTTT. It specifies CASSLDRAFF.

This CDR3 is CSASRTGPPYEQYF. In DNA form, the CDR3 reads TGCAGTGCTAGTCGGACAGGCCCACCCTACGAGCAGTACTTC. The V gene is TRBV20-1, the J gene TRBJ2-7; 7 bases agree with TRBD1. The ends lost 3 bases at V and 2 bases at J; junction bases unmatched: 7. The CDR3 length is 14 residues. Germline CDR1 is DFQATT and CDR2 is SNEGSKA (reference sequence).

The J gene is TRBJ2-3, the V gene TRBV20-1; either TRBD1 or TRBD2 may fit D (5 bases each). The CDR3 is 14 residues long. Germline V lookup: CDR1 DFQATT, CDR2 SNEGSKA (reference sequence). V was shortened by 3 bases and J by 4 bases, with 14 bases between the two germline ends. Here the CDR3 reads CSASGTVEADTQYF. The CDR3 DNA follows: TGCAGTGCTAGTGGGACGGTCGAGGCAGATACGCAGTATTTT.

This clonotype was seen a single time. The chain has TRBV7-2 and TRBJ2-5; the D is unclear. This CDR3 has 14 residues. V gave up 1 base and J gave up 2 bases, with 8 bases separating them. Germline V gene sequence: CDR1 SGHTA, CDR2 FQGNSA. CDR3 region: CASSLDVTQETQYF. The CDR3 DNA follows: TGTGCCAGCAGCTTAGATGTAACTCAAGAGACCCAGTACTTC.

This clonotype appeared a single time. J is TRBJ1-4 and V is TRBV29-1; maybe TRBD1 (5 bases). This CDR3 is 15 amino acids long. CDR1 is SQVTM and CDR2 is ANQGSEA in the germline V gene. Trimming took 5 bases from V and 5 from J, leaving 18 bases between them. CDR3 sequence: CSVPGTPPKNEKLFF. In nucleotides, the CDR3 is TGCAGCGTTCCCGGGACCCCTCCGAAGAATGAAAAACTGTTTTTT.

The chain's CDR3 is CASSQDSGKGQETQYF. CDR3 sequence (DNA): TGCGCCAGCAGCCAAGATAGTGGAAAGGGACAAGAGACCCAGTACTTC. The V gene is TRBV4-3, the J gene TRBJ2-5; D not resolved. The germline gives CDR1 LGHNA, CDR2 YSLEER. The CDR3 has 16 residues. V was trimmed by 0 bases and J by 2 bases, leaving 13 bases between them.

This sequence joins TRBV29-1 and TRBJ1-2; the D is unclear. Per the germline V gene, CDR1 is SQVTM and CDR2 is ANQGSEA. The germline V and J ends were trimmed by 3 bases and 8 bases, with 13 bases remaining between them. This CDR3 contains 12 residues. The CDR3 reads CSVDTEFAGYTF. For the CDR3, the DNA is TGCAGCGTTGATACGGAGTTCGCCGGCTACACCTTC.

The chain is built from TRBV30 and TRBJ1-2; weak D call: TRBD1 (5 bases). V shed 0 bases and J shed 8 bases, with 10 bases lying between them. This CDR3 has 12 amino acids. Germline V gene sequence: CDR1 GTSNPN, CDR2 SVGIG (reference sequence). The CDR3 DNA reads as TGTGCCTGGAGTGTGGCAGGGCGAGGCTACACCTTC. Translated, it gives CAWSVAGRGYTF.

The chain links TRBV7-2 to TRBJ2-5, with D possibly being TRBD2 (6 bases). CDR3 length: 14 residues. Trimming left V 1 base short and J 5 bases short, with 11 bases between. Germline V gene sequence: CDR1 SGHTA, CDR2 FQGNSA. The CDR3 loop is CASSLGDWDETQYF. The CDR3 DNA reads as TGTGCCAGCAGCTTAGGGGACTGGGACGAGACCCAGTACTTC.

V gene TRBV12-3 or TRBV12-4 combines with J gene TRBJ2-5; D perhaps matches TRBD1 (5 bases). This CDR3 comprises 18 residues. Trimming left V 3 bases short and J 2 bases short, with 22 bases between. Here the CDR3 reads CASSFGLGDSGDQETQYF. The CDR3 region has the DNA TGTGCCAGCAGTTTTGGCTTAGGAGACAGTGGTGATCAAGAGACCCAGTACTTC.

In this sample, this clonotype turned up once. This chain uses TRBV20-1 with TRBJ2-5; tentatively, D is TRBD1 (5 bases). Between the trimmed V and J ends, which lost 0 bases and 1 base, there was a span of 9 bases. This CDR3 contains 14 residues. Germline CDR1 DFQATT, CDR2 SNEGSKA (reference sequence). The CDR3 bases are TGCAGTGCTAGAGATAGACAGAGCCAAGAGACCCAGTACTTC. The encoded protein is CSARDRQSQETQYF.

The CDR3 DNA reads as TGTGCCAGCAGCGTAGGCCTCAGGGAGTATTCACCCCTCCACTTT. This codes for CASSVGLREYSPLHF. The gene calls are TRBV9 and TRBJ1-6; tentative D call: TRBD1 (5 bases). The germline V gene has CDR1 SGDLS and CDR2 YYNGEE. The CDR3 has 15 amino acids. The V and J ends lost 0 bases and 8 bases respectively, with 12 bases between them.

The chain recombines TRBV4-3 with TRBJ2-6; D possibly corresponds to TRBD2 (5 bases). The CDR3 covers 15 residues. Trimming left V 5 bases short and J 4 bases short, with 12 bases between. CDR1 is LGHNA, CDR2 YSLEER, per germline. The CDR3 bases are TGCGCCAGCAGCGCGAGGGTGAACGGGGCCAACGTCCTGACTTTC. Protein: CASSARVNGANVLTF.

The CDR3 spells CASSFRGNGHRLNTEAFF. The CDR3 bases are TGCGCCAGCAGCTTTAGGGGGAACGGGCACAGGTTGAACACTGAAGCTTTCTTT. The rearrangement joins TRBV5-1 to TRBJ1-1, with D possibly TRBD1 on 6 matching bases. The germline V gene has CDR1 SGHRS and CDR2 YFSETQ. The V gene lost 2 bases and the J gene lost 0 bases, with 20 bases spanning the gap. The length of the CDR3 is 18 residues.